This TCR beta chain was profiled in a study of response to subunit inactivated influenza vaccine (dated by TCRdb to about 2018). For context, the study as a whole: Deep quantitative profiling of the T cell receptor repertoire was used in the study to follow responses to a trivalent subunit inactivated influenza vaccine. What the work shows at the level of the full study, not this receptor alone: It was suggested by the authors that each seasonal influenza vaccination may recruit only a limited number of new T cells.

Receptor libraries were prepared by RT-PCR. Sequencer: Illumina HiSeq 2500. TCRdb redid the processing of the public reads, applying fastp at Q25 and MiXCR, and retained in-frame beta chains. Rows matching on CDR3 protein sequence are summarized as one entry with the most common DNA and genes. A total of approximately 530,000 distinct CDR3 sequences appear in this sample, approximately 7.8% of them only once. Clones ranked in the top ten supply about 12% of the sample. The junction shows trimming of 5 bases on V and 5 bases on J, plus 15 bases between the germline ends. The CDR3 covers 14 residues, taking in both the cysteine and the phenylalanine. The retained sequence is limited to the CDR3, 42 bases, with the frame set at the first base. Reading the germline V gene gives CDR1 MNHNS and CDR2 SASEGT. This clonotype was observed a few times. What antigen it recognizes has not been identified. The input lacks base qualities; no much larger clone sits a single base away.

This receptor was identified in a man aged 45 to 70 who received an inactivated influenza vaccine. Donor details come from another sample of the same person, matched by shared clones. The sequenced sample was PBMCs from blood, obtained less than 30 months after vaccination. Here the chain combines TRBV6-1 and TRBJ1-1; a tentative D match to TRBD1 spans 5 bases. The CDR3 protein: CASSLRVGGTEAFF. In nucleotides, the sequence is TGTGCCAGCAGTCTCCGGGTGGGGGGAACTGAAGCTTTCTTT.